The 27 T cell receptor beta chains given below trace back to one sample, sequenced in a study of shared clonotypes between healthy human individuals. The table came from immunoSEQ multiplex PCR; TCRdb's copy has only in-frame clones and leaves some out. The sample has over a million clones; roughly 96% are singletons. The specimen sequenced was naive CD4+ T cells sorted from blood. Described subset: CD45RA+ positively selected. These receptors were obtained from a man aged 25-45 years in good health.

V gene TRBV19 combines with J gene TRBJ2-7; no clear D. The CDR3 has 13 residues. CDR1 and CDR2 from the germline V gene are LNHDA and SQIVND (reference sequence). Deletions cut 5 bases from V and 1 base from J, with 9 bases between. For the CDR3, the DNA is TGTGCCAGTAGTGTTGCGGAGTCCTACGAGCAGTACTTC. This encodes CASSVAESYEQYF.

This rearrangement joins TRBV9 to TRBJ2-3, with 11 bases lining up with TRBD2. Germline lookup yields CDR1 SGDLS and CDR2 YYNGEE. This CDR3 region has 15 residues. The ends lost 2 bases at V and 5 bases at J; junction bases unmatched: 4. The CDR3 DNA is TGTGCCAGCAGCGTCCTAGCGGGAGGTAAAGATACGCAGTATTTT. Residues: CASSVLAGGKDTQYF.

The chain has TRBV7-9 and TRBJ2-5, with 10 nucleotides matching TRBD2. CDR3 length equals 16 residues. The germline V gene encodes CDR1 SEHNR and CDR2 FQNEAQ (reference sequence). V was pared by 3 bases and J by 2 bases, with 6 bases of the junction left unmatched. In DNA form, the CDR3 reads TGTGCCAGCAGCTTGGAGGGACTAGCGTGGCAAGAGACCCAGTACTTC. The encoded protein is CASSLEGLAWQETQYF.

The CDR3 spells CAWKVGGQQGGGYGYTF. The CDR3 nucleotides are TGTGCCTGGAAAGTGGGGGGCCAACAGGGAGGAGGTTACGGCTACACCTTC. V usage is TRBV30 and J usage is TRBJ1-2; maybe TRBD1 (6 bases). The CDR3 contains 17 residues. CDR1 and CDR2 from the germline V gene are GTSNPN and SVGIG (reference sequence). The germline V and J ends were trimmed by 4 bases and 8 bases, with 29 bases remaining between them.

This chain connects TRBV7-3 to TRBJ2-3, with D uncertain. The CDR3 length is 14 residues. V dropped 1 base and J dropped 1 base, with 6 bases sitting between them. Germline V gene lookup returns CDR1 SGHTA and CDR2 FQGTGA. This chain's CDR3 is CASSLKPRTDTQYF. In nucleotides, the CDR3 is TGTGCCAGCAGCTTAAAGCCTCGCACAGATACGCAGTATTTT.

This chain uses TRBV5-1 with TRBJ2-7, with D uncertain. Germline CDR1 reads SGHRS; CDR2 reads YFSETQ. Deletions cut 6 bases from V and 4 bases from J, with 17 bases between. The CDR3 extends over 14 amino acids. CDR3 protein: CASTPGGGIYEQYF. CDR3 nucleotide sequence: TGCGCCAGCACCCCCGGTGGTGGGATTTACGAGCAGTACTTC.

V usage is TRBV7-8 and J usage is TRBJ2-2; 12 bases map to TRBD2. The V and J ends lost 6 bases and 7 bases, in that order; junction bases with no gene match: 9. There are 16 residues in the CDR3. Germline-derived CDR1 and CDR2 are SGHVS and FQNEAQ. CDR3: CASRYGTSGLGGELFF. The CDR3 DNA reads TGTGCCAGCAGATATGGGACTAGCGGGTTGGGCGGGGAGCTGTTTTTT.

The V and J genes are TRBV9 and TRBJ2-6; D not resolved. The CDR3 covers 15 residues. CDR1 and CDR2 from the germline V gene are SGDLS and YYNGEE. The V end was cut by 3 bases, the J end by 1 base, with 8 bases between. CDR3 in DNA: TGTGCCAGCAGCGCTGATCCTTCTGGGGCCAACGTCCTGACTTTC. This translates into CASSADPSGANVLTF. Combining the CDR3 with reference TRBV9 and TRBJ2-6 gives the whole variable domain DSGVTQTPKHLITATGQRVTLRCSPRSGDLSVYWYQQSLDQGLQFLIQYYNGEERAKGNILERFSAQQFPDLHSELNLSSLELGDSALYFCASSADPSGANVLTFGAGSRLTVL.

J is TRBJ2-6 and V is TRBV9; 7 nucleotides agree with TRBD1. The CDR3 is 15 amino acids. The germline V gene has CDR1 SGDLS and CDR2 YYNGEE. Trimming took 4 bases from V and 2 from J; bases not matched to a gene: 3. The CDR3 region has the DNA TGTGCCAGCAGCATTGACAGGGCTGGGGCCAACGTCCTGACTTTC. As protein: CASSIDRAGANVLTF.

This rearrangement joins TRBV10-2 to TRBJ2-2, with a weak D call TRBD2 (6 bases). The CDR3 is made up of 16 amino acids. V was trimmed by 7 bases and J by 2 bases, leaving 17 bases between them. The germline V gene has CDR1 WSHSY and CDR2 SAAADI. CDR3 nucleotides: TGCGCCAGCACTCGCCCCGGGACTGCTAACACCGGGGAGCTGTTTTTT. The encoded protein is CASTRPGTANTGELFF.

V gene TRBV5-1 combines with J gene TRBJ2-7; 7 bases fit TRBD1. The CDR3 has 15 amino acids. Trimming removed 0 bases from V and 3 bases from J; junction bases left unmatched: 6. CDR1 and CDR2 (germline): SGHRS, YFSETQ. The CDR3 region has the DNA TGCGCCAGCAGCTTGGGACAGGGAAGGATCTACGAGCAGTACTTC. Protein sequence: CASSLGQGRIYEQYF.

This clone turned up a few times. Other DNA sequences in the sample encode the same CDR3. The CDR3 protein is CSVEGPYEQYF. CDR3 nucleotides: TGCAGCGTTGAAGGGCCTTACGAGCAGTACTTC. This chain uses TRBV29-1 with TRBJ2-7; no reliable D call. V was clipped by 1 base and J by 4 bases, with 5 bases between them. The CDR3 extends over 11 amino acids. Germline V gene sequence: CDR1 SQVTM, CDR2 ANQGSEA.

The chain has TRBV21-1 and TRBJ2-3. TRBV21-1 is a listed pseudogene. The CDR3 consists of 13 residues. The CDR3 region is CASSKRRGPTQYF. The CDR3 coding sequence is TGTGCCAGCAGCAAAAGACGGGGCCCTACGCAGTATTTT.

The chain carries TRBV19 and TRBJ2-2, with a tentative D call TRBD2 (6 bases). The germline gives CDR1 LNHDA, CDR2 SQIVND (reference sequence). Trimming took off 6 bases at V and 3 bases at J, with 14 bases between the two ends. The CDR3 length is 15 residues. The CDR3: CASRTTGGDTGELFF. CDR3 nucleotides: TGTGCCAGTAGGACTACCGGAGGGGACACCGGGGAGCTGTTTTTT.

The CDR3 region has the DNA TGTGCCAGCAGTTTACGGGGGCACCACACAGATACGCAGTATTTT. It encodes CASSLRGHHTDTQYF. This chain connects TRBV28 to TRBJ2-3; D is possibly TRBD1 or TRBD2 (6 bases each). The CDR3 covers 15 residues. Trimming removed 2 bases from V and 2 bases from J, with 11 bases in between. The germline gives CDR1 MDHEN, CDR2 SYDVKM.

This rearrangement joins TRBV2 to TRBJ1-2, with unresolved D. The germline gives CDR1 SNHLY, CDR2 FYNNEI. Trimming shortened V by 8 bases and J by 6 bases, and 28 bases separated the two germline ends. The CDR3 contains 17 residues. This CDR3 is CASLGEGRVFLGDGYTF. The CDR3 DNA follows: TGTGCCAGCCTGGGAGAGGGTCGGGTCTTTCTCGGGGATGGCTACACCTTC.

The chain links TRBV5-1 to TRBJ2-7, with 9 bases that match TRBD2. CDR3 length: 14 amino acids. Germline V gene sequence: CDR1 SGHRS, CDR2 YFSETQ. Germline trimming cut 4 bases from V and 3 bases from J; bases unmatched to any gene: 5. The CDR3 protein is CASSKGSGSYEQYF. The DNA for the CDR3 is TGCGCCAGCAGCAAGGGTAGCGGGAGCTACGAGCAGTACTTC.

This sequence joins TRBV18 and TRBJ2-5; D is undetermined. The CDR3 is 15 residues long. V lost 2 bases and J lost 10, with 20 bases in between. Germline-derived CDR1 and CDR2 are KGHSH and LQKENI. The DNA for the CDR3 is TGTGCCAGCTCACCAATCGGGCACCCCAACCAGGACCAGTACTTC. Its translation is CASSPIGHPNQDQYF.

This clone has a count of ten or more. The junction differs from germline at one of its ends, possibly a read error. The chain has TRBV27 and TRBJ2-7, with 12 bases aligning to TRBD2. Germline CDR1 and CDR2: MNHEY and SMNVEV (reference sequence). This CDR3 has 14 residues. For the CDR3, the DNA is TGTGCCAGCATGCATTTGACTAGCGGGAGTTGGAAACACTTC. It is translated as CASMHLTSGSWKHF.

The chain joins TRBV7-9 to TRBJ2-7; D gene ambiguous. V shed 10 bases and J shed 2 bases, with 15 bases lying between them. Germline CDR1 reads SEHNR; CDR2 reads FQNEAQ (reference sequence). CDR3 size: 13 residues. CDR3 DNA: TGTGCCACCGGACCCCTCTCAACCTACGAGCAGTACTTC. Its translation is CATGPLSTYEQYF.

The chain has TRBV30 and TRBJ2-2; 9 positions agree with TRBD1. Germline V gene sequence: CDR1 GTSNPN, CDR2 SVGIG (reference sequence). The ends lost 2 bases at V and 5 bases at J; junction bases unmatched: 9. This CDR3 is 16 amino acids long. DNA of the CDR3: TGTGCCTGGAGTTTACTACCGGGACAGGGAACCGGGGAGCTGTTTTTT. Its protein is CAWSLLPGQGTGELFF.

Of note for this clone: In the same sample, other DNA sequences code for this CDR3. V usage is TRBV11-3 and J usage is TRBJ2-2, with 10 bases fitting TRBD2. The CDR3 runs 16 residues. Germline CDR1 SGHNT, CDR2 YENEEA. V shed 2 bases and J 5 bases; nucleotides not matched to a gene: 5. In DNA form, the CDR3 reads TGTGCCAGCAGCTTATCCCTAGCGGGAGTTACCGGGGAGCTGTTTTTT. Translating it yields CASSLSLAGVTGELFF.

V usage is TRBV4-1 and J usage is TRBJ2-7; maybe TRBD2 (6 bases). The germline V and J ends were trimmed by 1 base and 2 bases, with 12 bases remaining between them. The germline V gene has CDR1 MGHRA and CDR2 YSYEKL. The CDR3 is made up of 15 amino acids. This chain's CDR3 is CASSQVGGATYEQYF. CDR3 nucleotides: TGCGCCAGCAGCCAAGTAGGCGGGGCAACCTACGAGCAGTACTTC.

The sample holds one count of this clone. The chain uses TRBV15 and TRBJ1-1; TRBD1 might be the D (6 bases). The ends were cut back, 0 bases at V and 4 bases at J, with 12 bases in the middle. Germline CDR1 is LNHNV and CDR2 is YYDKDF (reference sequence). The CDR3 is 15 amino acids. CDR3 DNA sequence: TGTGCCACCAGCAGAGACAGGGGCTCGGGCACTGAAGCTTTCTTT. It yields the protein CATSRDRGSGTEAFF.

The V gene is TRBV29-1, the J gene TRBJ2-7; unclear D gene. V lost 7 bases and J lost 6, with 13 bases in between. This CDR3 has 11 residues. Germline CDR1 is SQVTM and CDR2 is ANQGSEA. The chain's CDR3 is CSATKAGEQYF. The CDR3 coding sequence is TGCAGCGCCACGAAGGCTGGCGAGCAGTACTTC.

The chain is built from TRBV5-1 and TRBJ2-7; 11 positions agree with TRBD2. The germline CDR1 and CDR2 sequences are SGHRS and YFSETQ. V shed 2 bases and J 2 bases; nucleotides not matched to a gene: 6. This CDR3 has 16 amino acids. CDR3 region: CASSLETSGNPYEQYF. Here the CDR3 DNA reads TGCGCCAGCAGCTTAGAGACTAGCGGGAACCCCTACGAGCAGTACTTC.

Regarding this clone: A read error may account for a junction end that differs from germline. The chain has TRBV29-1 and TRBJ2-3, with D possibly TRBD2 on 5 matching bases. Germline values: CDR1 SQVTM, CDR2 ANQGSEA. This CDR3 has 12 amino acids. The CDR3 loop reads CSASPSTDAQYF. CDR3 DNA sequence: TGCAGCGCTAGCCCTAGCACAGATGCGCAGTATTTT.